This T cell receptor (beta chain) was profiled in a study of glioma-infiltrating T cells. Study conclusions and caveats: Only very few CDR3 sequences appeared in both tissue and blood. Tissue-blood divergence was below expectation in non-neoplastic patients, above in gliomas.

V lost 6 bases to trimming and J lost 3 bases, with 16 bases between them. Germline V CDR1 and CDR2: MNHEY, SVGEGT. The CDR3 contains 15 residues. This clonotype showed up just once. Its antigen is unidentified. Amplification of TCR alpha and beta CDR3 regions from RNA used iRepertoire nested multiplex PCR. Input was about 85-450 ng of tissue mRNA or PBMC total RNA. MiXCR, applied by TCRdb to the multiplex PCR reads, yields one record per CDR3 protein. The data show under 20,000 distinct CDR3 sequences, with roughly 60% seen just once and about 43% held by the top ten. Sample: glioma tissue, nonneoplastic brain tissue, or PBMCs (not recorded which). This receptor was taken from a human donor with low-grade glioma or glioblastoma, undergoing nonglioma brain surgery, or in good health (not recorded which). The chain joins TRBV6-2 or TRBV6-3 to TRBJ2-3, with D perhaps given as TRBD1 or TRBD2 (6 bases each). CDR3: CASSESGGLTDTQYF. The CDR3 DNA is TGTGCCAGCAGCGAGAGTGGGGGGCTTACAGATACGCAGTATTTT.